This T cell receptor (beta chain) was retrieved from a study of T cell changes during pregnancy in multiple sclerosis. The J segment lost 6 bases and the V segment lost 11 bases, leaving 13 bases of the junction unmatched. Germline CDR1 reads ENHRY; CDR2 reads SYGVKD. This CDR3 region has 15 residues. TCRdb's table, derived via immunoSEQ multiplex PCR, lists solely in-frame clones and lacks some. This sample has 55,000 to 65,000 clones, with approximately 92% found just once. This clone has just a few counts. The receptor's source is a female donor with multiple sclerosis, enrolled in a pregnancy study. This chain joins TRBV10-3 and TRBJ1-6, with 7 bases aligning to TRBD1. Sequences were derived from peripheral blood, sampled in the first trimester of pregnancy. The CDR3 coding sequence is TGTGCCGCCCGACCCGAGGGGACAGTTAATTCACCCCTCCACTTT. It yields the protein CAARPEGTVNSPLHF.